A single sample is the source of the 29 T cell receptor beta chains below, sequenced in a study of blood T cell repertoires in COVID-19. Data came from immunoSEQ multiplex PCR; TCRdb stores just in-frame clones and leaves some out. The table records tens of thousands of clones, approximately 74% of them present only once. Sample: peripheral blood. The receptor source for this set is a man between 45 and 60 years old with COVID-19, enrolled during active disease.

This chain joins TRBV12-3 or TRBV12-4 and TRBJ1-2; 8 positions agree with TRBD1. V shed 10 bases and J 10 bases; nucleotides not matched to a gene: 11. There are 12 residues in the CDR3. The CDR3 nucleotides are TGTGCCACGCGGACAGGGAATTTAGTCTACACCTTC. It specifies CATRTGNLVYTF.

Note on this clone: At one boundary the junction diverges from the germline segment, which might be a read error. The sample holds other DNA sequences that translate to the same CDR3. The chain links TRBV9 to TRBJ1-2, with D maybe TRBD1 (5 bases). This CDR3 has 14 amino acids. Germline values: CDR1 SGDLS, CDR2 YYNGEE. The DNA of the CDR3 is TGCGCCAGCAGCGTAGGTGACCGGGGGGGAGGCTACACCTTC. Amino acids: CASSVGDRGGGYTF.

The gene calls are TRBV6-5 and TRBJ2-3; 10 nucleotides align to TRBD2. Germline V gene sequence: CDR1 MNHEY, CDR2 SVGAGI. There are 15 residues in the CDR3. J lost 3 bases, V lost 2 bases, and 2 bases had no gene match. CDR3 DNA: TGTGCCAGCAGTTACCTGACTAGCGGGACAGATACGCAGTATTTT. Its protein product is CASSYLTSGTDTQYF.

This clone is judged medium-sized. The chain is built from TRBV11-3 and TRBJ2-7, with TRBD1 matching over 10 bases. Losses at the gene ends were 6 bases for V and 4 bases for J; bases not matched to a gene: 3. Germline-derived CDR1 and CDR2 are SGHNT and YENEEA. The CDR3 consists of 13 residues. The CDR3 here is CASRGTGEYEQYF. The DNA of the CDR3 is TGTGCCAGCAGGGGGACAGGGGAATACGAGCAGTACTTC.

The V and J genes are TRBV29-1 and TRBJ1-2; D is ambiguous. Trimming pared 4 bases from V and 0 bases from J, leaving 12 bases between. The length of the CDR3 is 14 residues. Per germline, CDR1 SQVTM and CDR2 ANQGSEA. The CDR3 is CSVGQVQANYGYTF. CDR3 coding DNA: TGCAGCGTTGGGCAGGTTCAAGCTAACTATGGCTACACCTTC. Full variable domain (rest looked up from reference TRBV29-1 and TRBJ1-2): SAVISQKPSRDICQRGTSLTIQCQVDSQVTMMFWYRQQPGQSLTLIATANQGSEATYESGFVIDKFPISRPNLTFSTLTVSNMSPEDSSIYLCSVGQVQANYGYTFGSGTRLTVV.

The chain recombines TRBV9 with TRBJ1-6; D gene ambiguous. The CDR3 length is 19 residues. Trimming shortened V by 0 bases and J by 0 bases, and 16 bases separated the two germline ends. CDR1 is SGDLS and CDR2 is YYNGEE in the germline V gene. In DNA form, the CDR3 reads TGTGCCAGCAGCGTAGGTGAGGGCCTCCTTGGCTCCTATAATTCACCCCTCCACTTT. Its protein is CASSVGEGLLGSYNSPLHF. The entire variable domain, with the rest obtained from reference TRBV9 and TRBJ1-6, is as follows: DSGVTQTPKHLITATGQRVTLRCSPRSGDLSVYWYQQSLDQGLQFLIQYYNGEERAKGNILERFSAQQFPDLHSELNLSSLELGDSALYFCASSVGEGLLGSYNSPLHFGNGTRLTVT.

There are a few counts of this clone. This chain uses TRBV12-2 with TRBJ2-2; TRBD2, the D gene given by the table, was not confirmed from the DNA. TRBV12-2 is termed a pseudogene. This CDR3 comprises 19 residues. The CDR3 region is CASRLSPPLAGGTTGELFF. The CDR3, as DNA: TGTGCAAGTCGCTTATCCCCTCCGCTAGCGGGGGGGACCACCGGGGAGCTGTTTTTT.

The chain recombines TRBV3-1 (or the pseudogene TRBV3-2) with TRBJ2-3; TRBD2 aligns across 9 bases. This CDR3 spans 18 amino acids. Trimming removed 2 bases from V and 2 bases from J; junction bases left unmatched: 11. CDR1 and CDR2 (germline): LGHDT, YNNKEL (reference sequence). The DNA for the CDR3 is TGTGCCAGCAGCCAATTCCAGACTAGCGGAAGCTACACAGATACGCAGTATTTT. Protein product: CASSQFQTSGSYTDTQYF.

V and J are TRBV5-6 and TRBJ2-1; 14 positions match TRBD2. The CDR3 contains 15 residues. The V gene's germline CDR1 is SGHDT and CDR2 YYEEEE. V lost 3 bases, J lost 5 bases, and 1 base stayed unmatched. CDR3 nucleotides: TGTGCCAGCAGCTCGGGACTAGCGGGGGACAATGAGCAGTTCTTC. It yields the protein CASSSGLAGDNEQFF.

This clone was seen more than once but under ten times. The chain is built from TRBV4-1 and TRBJ1-1; D gene uncertain. The CDR3 totals 18 residues. Trimming pared 1 base from V and 0 bases from J, leaving 18 bases between. CDR1 and CDR2 (germline): MGHRA, YSYEKL. CDR3 coding DNA: TGCGCCAGCAGCCAAGGCGCCACCATGCTTCTCATGAACACTGAAGCTTTCTTT. This codes for CASSQGATMLLMNTEAFF.

The chain links TRBV10-3 to TRBJ2-3, with 10 bases matching TRBD1. V lost 6 bases to trimming and J lost 3 bases; unmatched junction nucleotides: 3. Germline lookup yields CDR1 ENHRY and CDR2 SYGVKD. The CDR3 covers 14 residues. The CDR3 here is CAIRTGGLTDTQYF. The CDR3 DNA reads as TGTGCCATCAGGACAGGGGGCTTAACAGATACGCAGTATTTT.

V and J are TRBV19 and TRBJ1-2; 10 nucleotides line up with TRBD1. Germline trimming cut 10 bases from V and 7 bases from J; bases unmatched to any gene: 12. CDR3 length equals 14 residues. CDR1 is LNHDA, CDR2 SQIVND, per germline (reference sequence). The CDR3 region has the DNA TGTGCCACCAGCCCCCACTGGGACAGGGGTGGCTACACCTTC. Protein sequence: CATSPHWDRGGYTF. Supplemented by reference TRBV19 and TRBJ1-2, the full variable domain reads DGGITQSPKYLFRKEGQNVTLSCEQNLNHDAMYWYRQDPGQGLRLIYYSQIVNDFQKGDIAEGYSVSREKKESFPLTVTSAQKNPTAFYLCATSPHWDRGGYTFGSGTRLTVV.

The V gene is TRBV28, the J gene TRBJ1-5, with unresolved D. CDR3 length: 11 amino acids. The germline V and J ends were trimmed by 8 bases and 4 bases, with 6 bases remaining between them. Germline CDR1 MDHEN, CDR2 SYDVKM. CDR3 amino acids: CASSGNQPQHF. For the CDR3, the DNA is TGTGCCAGCTCCGGTAATCAGCCCCAGCATTTT. The full variable domain, rest sourced from reference TRBV28 and TRBJ1-5, is DVKVTQSSRYLVKRTGEKVFLECVQDMDHENMFWYRQDPGLGLRLIYFSYDVKMKEKGDIPEGYSVSREKKERFSLILESASTNQTSMYLCASSGNQPQHFGDGTRLSIL.

The chain couples TRBV28 to TRBJ1-3; 7 bases map to TRBD1. Germline CDR1 reads MDHEN; CDR2 reads SYDVKM. V trimming: 4 bases; J trimming: 6 bases; junction bases outside the gene matches: 9. The CDR3 sequence is 15 residues long. CDR3 coding DNA: TGTGCCAGCAGTTCCAAGGGGGCGCCTCCAAACACCATATATTTT. Its protein is CASSSKGAPPNTIYF. Using reference TRBV28 and TRBJ1-3 for the parts outside the CDR3, the full variable domain is DVKVTQSSRYLVKRTGEKVFLECVQDMDHENMFWYRQDPGLGLRLIYFSYDVKMKEKGDIPEGYSVSREKKERFSLILESASTNQTSMYLCASSSKGAPPNTIYFGEGSWLTVV.

The chain uses TRBV29-1 and TRBJ1-4; 8 bases are a match to TRBD1. The CDR3 is 15 amino acids. CDR1 SQVTM and CDR2 ANQGSEA come from the germline V gene. Trimming at V came to 1 base and at J to 8 bases, leaving 9 bases not matched to a gene. This CDR3 reads CSVEADRALAEKLFF. Here the CDR3 DNA reads TGCAGCGTTGAAGCGGACAGGGCGCTTGCCGAAAAACTGTTTTTT.

This chain connects TRBV10-1 to TRBJ1-2; possible D gene TRBD1, 5 bases. Germline V gene lookup returns CDR1 WNHNN and CDR2 SYGVQD (reference sequence). Trimming took off 2 bases at V and 4 bases at J, with 8 bases between the two ends. The CDR3 is 13 amino acids. The CDR3 region is CASSERGSYGYTF. The CDR3 DNA is TGCGCCAGCAGTGAGAGGGGCAGCTATGGCTACACCTTC.

This clone occurred once. The V and J genes are TRBV12-3 or TRBV12-4 and TRBJ1-6; D uncertain. The V gene lost 1 base and the J gene lost 8 bases, with 6 bases spanning the gap. This CDR3 region has 13 residues. CDR3 sequence: CASSLVADSPLHF. The CDR3 DNA reads as TGTGCCAGCAGTTTAGTAGCGGATTCACCCCTCCACTTT.

V usage is TRBV2 and J usage is TRBJ2-3; 9 nucleotides line up with TRBD1. There are 12 residues in the CDR3. The germline gives CDR1 SNHLY, CDR2 FYNNEI. The V and J ends lost 7 bases and 6 bases, in that order; junction bases with no gene match: 2. The CDR3 bases are TGTGCCAGCAATACAGGGGGCGATACGCAGTATTTT. Its protein product is CASNTGGDTQYF.

This clone is medium-sized. The chain links TRBV15 to TRBJ2-1; TRBD2 matches at 8 bases. J gave up 8 bases and V 1 base, and 7 bases lay outside the gene matches. The CDR3 runs 15 residues. Germline V gene sequence: CDR1 LNHNV, CDR2 YYDKDF (reference sequence). This chain's CDR3 is CATSRAGTRVHEQFF. CDR3 in DNA: TGTGCCACCAGCAGAGCCGGGACTAGAGTCCATGAGCAGTTCTTC.

This clone was recorded only once. The rearrangement joins TRBV10-3 to TRBJ2-6, with 8 bases lining up with TRBD1. Per the germline V gene, CDR1 is ENHRY and CDR2 is SYGVKD. CDR3 length: 19 residues. Germline trimming cut 4 bases from V and 0 bases from J; bases unmatched to any gene: 11. The CDR3 here is CAISAPPGGLSSGANVLTF. DNA for the CDR3: TGTGCCATCAGTGCCCCCCCAGGGGGCCTCTCCTCTGGGGCCAACGTCCTGACTTTC.

This sequence joins TRBV11-2 and TRBJ1-3; 7 positions match TRBD1. Per germline, CDR1 SGHAT and CDR2 FQNNGV. The CDR3 is made up of 15 amino acids. V lost 5 bases to trimming and J lost 2 bases; unmatched junction nucleotides: 6. This chain's CDR3 is CASSPDRVAGNTIYF. CDR3 coding DNA: TGTGCCAGCAGCCCAGACAGGGTTGCTGGAAACACCATATATTTT.

This clone was seen once. The genes are TRBV6-6 and TRBJ1-6, with D possibly TRBD1 on 6 matching bases. Trimming left V 4 bases short and J 6 bases short, with 13 bases between. The CDR3 has 15 residues. Germline CDR1 and CDR2: MNHNY and SVGAGI (reference sequence). The CDR3 region is CASSLQGIGNSPLHF. The CDR3, as DNA: TGTGCCAGCAGTTTACAGGGTATCGGTAATTCACCCCTCCACTTT.

This clone has just one count. The chain joins TRBV5-1 to TRBJ1-4; D unclear. The CDR3 length is 14 residues. Germline V gives CDR1 SGHRS, CDR2 YFSETQ. V lost 0 bases and J lost 7, with 10 bases in between. CDR3 loop: CASSLDSTSEKLFF. DNA for the CDR3: TGCGCCAGCAGCTTGGACAGTACTTCTGAAAAACTGTTTTTT.

This clone was picked up a small number of times. V is TRBV6-4 and J is TRBJ1-2; 9 bases agree with TRBD1. V shed 2 bases, J shed 8 bases, and the junction held 9 bases outside the gene matches. The CDR3 totals 15 residues. Per germline, CDR1 MRHNA and CDR2 SNTAGT. As DNA, the CDR3 is TGTGCCAGCAGTGACGATGGACAGGGGATGTCGGGCTACACCTTC. Translated: CASSDDGQGMSGYTF.

The J gene is TRBJ1-5, the V gene TRBV6-2 or TRBV6-3; D not certain. This CDR3 has 14 amino acids. Germline loops: CDR1 MNHEY, CDR2 SVGEGT. Trimming took 7 bases from V and 0 from J, leaving 10 bases between them. The CDR3 DNA reads TGTGCCAGCACCCCCGTCCTTAGCAATCAGCCCCAGCATTTT. Residues: CASTPVLSNQPQHF.

The chain has TRBV3-1 (or the pseudogene TRBV3-2) and TRBJ2-7; D not certain. Germline V gene data show CDR1 as LGHDT and CDR2 as YNNKEL (reference sequence). There are 14 residues in the CDR3. The V and J ends lost 7 bases and 2 bases respectively, with 15 bases between them. The CDR3 DNA is TGTGCCAGCACCCCGGGTGGCGTTACCTACGAGCAGTACTTC. Amino acids: CASTPGGVTYEQYF.

The genes are TRBV11-2 and TRBJ1-2, with 9 bases that match TRBD1. Germline V lookup: CDR1 SGHAT, CDR2 FQNNGV. The CDR3 runs 14 residues. Trimming took 7 bases from V and 4 from J; bases not matched to a gene: 7. CDR3 region: CASTGGTGTYGYTF. DNA of the CDR3: TGTGCCAGCACCGGAGGGACAGGGACCTATGGCTACACCTTC.

There are a few counts of this clone. V usage is TRBV7-9 and J usage is TRBJ2-2; 10 positions agree with TRBD2. The CDR3 sequence is 16 residues long. CDR1 and CDR2 (germline): SEHNR, FQNEAQ (reference sequence). The ends lost 2 bases at V and 5 bases at J; junction bases unmatched: 5. CDR3 nucleotides: TGTGCCAGCAGCTTACGACTAGCGGGCGAAACCGGGGAGCTGTTTTTT. It translates to CASSLRLAGETGELFF.

The rearrangement uses TRBV6-1 and TRBJ2-3; the match to TRBD2 covers 11 bases. Germline V gene lookup returns CDR1 MNHNS and CDR2 SASEGT. The CDR3 runs to 17 residues. The junction had 4 bases not matched to a gene; V was cut back by 2 bases and J by 0 bases. CDR3 sequence reads: CASSEQLAGASTDTQYF. The CDR3 region has the DNA TGTGCCAGCAGTGAACAACTAGCGGGGGCGAGCACAGATACGCAGTATTTT.